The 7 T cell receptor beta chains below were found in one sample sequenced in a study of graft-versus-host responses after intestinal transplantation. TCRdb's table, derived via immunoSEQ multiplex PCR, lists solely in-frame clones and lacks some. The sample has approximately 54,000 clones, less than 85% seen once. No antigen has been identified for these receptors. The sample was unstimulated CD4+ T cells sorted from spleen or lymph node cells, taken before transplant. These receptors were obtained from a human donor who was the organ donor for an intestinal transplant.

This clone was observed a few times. The CDR3 sequence is CASSYSQDSYEQYF. CDR3 DNA sequence: TGTGCCAGCAGTTACAGTCAGGACTCCTACGAGCAGTACTTC. V is TRBV6-6 and J is TRBJ2-7; D gene ambiguous. The V end was cut by 2 bases, the J end by 0 bases, with 8 bases between. This CDR3 has 14 residues. Germline V CDR1 and CDR2: MNHNY, SVGAGI (reference sequence).

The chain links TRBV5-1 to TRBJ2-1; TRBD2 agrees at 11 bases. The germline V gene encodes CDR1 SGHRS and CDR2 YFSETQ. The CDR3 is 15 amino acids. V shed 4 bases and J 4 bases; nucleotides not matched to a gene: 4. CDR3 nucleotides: TGCGCCAGCAGCCGGACTAGCGGGTTATACAATGAGCAGTTCTTC. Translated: CASSRTSGLYNEQFF.

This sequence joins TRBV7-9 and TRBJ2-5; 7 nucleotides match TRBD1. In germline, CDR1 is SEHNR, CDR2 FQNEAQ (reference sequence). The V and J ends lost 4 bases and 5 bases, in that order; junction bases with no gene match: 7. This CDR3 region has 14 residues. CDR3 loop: CASSYRQGEETQYF. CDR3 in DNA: TGTGCCAGCAGCTACAGACAGGGCGAGGAGACCCAGTACTTC.

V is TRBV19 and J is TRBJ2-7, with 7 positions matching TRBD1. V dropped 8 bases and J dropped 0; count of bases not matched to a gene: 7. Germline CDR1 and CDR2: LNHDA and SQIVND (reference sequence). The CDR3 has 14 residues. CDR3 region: CASSPGTVSYEQYF. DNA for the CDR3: TGTGCCAGTTCCCCCGGGACAGTCTCCTACGAGCAGTACTTC.

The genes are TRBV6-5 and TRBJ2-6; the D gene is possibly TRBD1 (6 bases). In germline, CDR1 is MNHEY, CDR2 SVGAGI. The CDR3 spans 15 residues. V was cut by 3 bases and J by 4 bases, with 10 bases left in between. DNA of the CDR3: TGTGCCAGCAGTTATATGGGGGCCGGGGCCAACGTCCTGACTTTC. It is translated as CASSYMGAGANVLTF.

DNA for the CDR3: TGTGCCAGCAGTTACTCGTGGACAACACAAGAGACCCAGTACTTC. Protein sequence: CASSYSWTTQETQYF. J is TRBJ2-5 and V is TRBV6-5, with D possibly TRBD1 on 5 matching bases. Looked up from germline, CDR1 is MNHEY and CDR2 is SVGAGI. The CDR3 has 15 residues. With 0 bases removed from V and 2 bases from J, the gap between germline ends came to 10 bases.

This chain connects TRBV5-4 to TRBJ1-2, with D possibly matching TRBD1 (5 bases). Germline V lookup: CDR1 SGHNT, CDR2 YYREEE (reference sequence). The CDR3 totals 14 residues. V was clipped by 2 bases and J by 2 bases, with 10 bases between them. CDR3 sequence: CASSFFDRNYGYTF. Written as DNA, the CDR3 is TGTGCCAGCAGCTTCTTCGACAGAAACTATGGCTACACCTTC.